This T cell receptor beta chain was recovered during a study of blood T cells in healthy people across ages. A second PCR of 7 to 11 cycles used a sample-barcoded 5' primer and a J-beta primer mix. TCRdb called the 5' RACE reads again in MiXCR, with one record for every CDR3 protein. The table includes fewer than 2 million distinct CDR3 sequences, roughly 43% detected once. CDR1 and CDR2 from the germline V gene are LGHDT and YNNKEL (reference sequence). Trimming took 0 bases from V and 0 from J, leaving 11 bases between them. The CDR3 totals 16 residues. This clonotype has a single count. The sample was blood. This TCR derives from a human donor in good health. The chain has TRBV3-1 and TRBJ2-5, with TRBD2 as a possible D gene (6 bases). The CDR3: CASSQDRRGNQETQYF. The CDR3 DNA is TGTGCCAGCAGCCAAGATCGGCGGGGAAACCAAGAGACCCAGTACTTC.